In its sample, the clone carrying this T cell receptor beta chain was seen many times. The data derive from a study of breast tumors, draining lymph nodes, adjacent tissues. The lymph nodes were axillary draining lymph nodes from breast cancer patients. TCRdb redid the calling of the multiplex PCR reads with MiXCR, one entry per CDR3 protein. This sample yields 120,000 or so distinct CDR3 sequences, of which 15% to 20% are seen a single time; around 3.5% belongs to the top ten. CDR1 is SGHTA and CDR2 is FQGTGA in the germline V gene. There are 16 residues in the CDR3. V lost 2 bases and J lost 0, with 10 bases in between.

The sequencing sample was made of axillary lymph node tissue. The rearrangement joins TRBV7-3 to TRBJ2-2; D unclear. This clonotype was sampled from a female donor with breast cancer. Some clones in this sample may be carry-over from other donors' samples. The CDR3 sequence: CASSLLSQPNTGELFF. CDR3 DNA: TGTGCCAGCAGCTTACTGAGTCAACCGAACACCGGGGAGCTGTTTTTT.